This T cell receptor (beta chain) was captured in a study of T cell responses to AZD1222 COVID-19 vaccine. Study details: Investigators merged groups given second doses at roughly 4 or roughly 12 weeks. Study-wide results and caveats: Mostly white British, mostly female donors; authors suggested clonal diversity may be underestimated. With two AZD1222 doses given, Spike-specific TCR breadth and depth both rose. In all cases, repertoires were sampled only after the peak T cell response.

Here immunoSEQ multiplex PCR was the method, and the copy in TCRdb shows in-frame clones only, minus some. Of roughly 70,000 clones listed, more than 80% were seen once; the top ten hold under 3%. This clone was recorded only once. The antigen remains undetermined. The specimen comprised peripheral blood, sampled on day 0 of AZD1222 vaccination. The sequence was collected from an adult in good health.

The CDR3 nucleotides are TGCGCCAGCAGCTTGGGTCGGGGGACAGGAAACACCATATATTTT. This sequence encodes CASSLGRGTGNTIYF. This sequence joins TRBV5-1 and TRBJ1-3, with D possibly being TRBD1 (6 bases). CDR1 and CDR2 from the germline V gene are SGHRS and YFSETQ. This CDR3 region has 15 residues. Trimming pared 0 bases from V and 4 bases from J, leaving 11 bases between.